This TCR beta chain was identified in a study of T cell repertoires and HLA-DP antigens. The overall study: Sorted CD137+CD4+ samples averaged approximately 230 ng DNA; pre-culture CD4+ samples, approximately 1,200 ng. General study findings and limits: Pre-culture clonality, around 0.041, was far below sorted CD137+ clonality of around 0.37.

Pre-culture CD4+ samples were sequenced deeply, targeting 150,000 to 250,000 T cell genomes. The assay was immunoSEQ multiplex PCR, and TCRdb's table has in-frame clones only and misses some. In the table there are 55,000 to 80,000 clones, around three quarters of which are singletons. Germline V lookup: CDR1 MNHNY, CDR2 SVGAGI (reference sequence). Unmatched junction bases numbered 7, after V lost 4 bases and J lost 4 bases. The CDR3 length is 16 residues. Comment on this clone: The antigen remains undetermined.

This TCR was sampled from a man aged 60 to 75 in good health and CMV-seronegative. The chain combines TRBV6-6 with TRBJ1-6, with 7 bases identical to TRBD1. What was sequenced was CD4+ T cells from PBMCs. This CDR3 reads CASSLGQPPYNSPLHF. CDR3 bases: TGTGCCAGCAGTTTGGGACAGCCCCCATATAATTCACCCCTCCACTTT.